The text below deals with one T cell receptor beta chain. The table came from immunoSEQ multiplex PCR; TCRdb's copy has only in-frame clones and leaves some out. The sample lists 85,000 to 120,000 clones; roughly nine tenths were seen once. This entry comes from a study of control samples from healthy donors and cancer patients. The V gene lost 0 bases and the J gene lost 6 bases, with 6 bases spanning the gap. CDR1 and CDR2 (germline): LNHNV, YYDKDF (reference sequence). The CDR3 runs 13 residues. Source material: blood. This clonotype was sampled from a woman aged 18-30 years in good health. V gene TRBV15 combines with J gene TRBJ1-5, with unresolved D. CDR3 amino acids: CATSREDGQPQHF. The CDR3 bases are TGTGCCACCAGCAGAGAAGACGGTCAGCCCCAGCATTTT.